A single sample is the source of the 26 T cell receptor beta chains below, sequenced in a study of control samples from healthy donors and cancer patients. Profiled with immunoSEQ multiplex PCR; TCRdb holds only in-frame clones, not every one. The sample holds 150,000 to 190,000 clones, about 94% seen once. The material sequenced was blood. These receptor sequences come from a man between 45 and 60 years old in good health.

The V gene is TRBV21-1, the J gene TRBJ1-5; TRBD1, as called in the table, went unchecked against the DNA. TRBV21-1 is deemed a pseudogene. There are 14 residues in the CDR3. The CDR3 DNA reads as TGTGCCAGCTTCCCAGGGGAAGTCGGTCAGCCCCAGCATTTT. Translated, it gives CASFPGEVGQPQHF.

The J gene is TRBJ1-2, the V gene TRBV28; no clear D gene. CDR3 length: 14 residues. CDR1 and CDR2 (germline): MDHEN, SYDVKM. Trimming stripped 7 bases from V and 4 bases from J, with 16 bases between. The chain's CDR3 is CASTQDWVGYGYTF. DNA of the CDR3: TGTGCCAGCACCCAAGATTGGGTTGGCTATGGCTACACCTTC.

The V and J genes are TRBV6-1 and TRBJ1-5, with D tentatively TRBD1 (5 bases). Per germline, CDR1 MNHNS and CDR2 SASEGT. This CDR3 region has 20 residues. V lost 1 base and J 4 bases, leaving 26 bases between the germline ends. This chain's CDR3 is CASSEVRLGSLGGQNQPQHF. The CDR3 region has the DNA TGTGCCAGCAGTGAAGTGAGGCTGGGCAGTCTCGGGGGTCAAAATCAGCCCCAGCATTTT.

The gene calls are TRBV19 and TRBJ2-4; 8 nucleotides align to TRBD1. The CDR3 sequence is 16 residues long. Trimming took 4 bases from V and 0 from J; bases not matched to a gene: 5. CDR1 is LNHDA and CDR2 is SQIVND in the germline V gene (reference sequence). The CDR3 protein is CASSTRTGLAKNIQYF. Here the CDR3 DNA reads TGTGCCAGTAGTACCAGGACAGGGTTAGCCAAAAACATTCAGTACTTC.

V and J are TRBV9 and TRBJ2-7; 8 nucleotides match TRBD2. J lost 5 bases, V lost 0 bases, and 4 bases had no gene match. This CDR3 region has 14 residues. Germline V CDR1 and CDR2: SGDLS, YYNGEE. CDR3 DNA sequence: TGTGCCAGCAGCGTAGGGCGGGAGGCCCACGAGCAGTACTTC. Protein sequence: CASSVGREAHEQYF.

This clone was seen once. The V and J genes are TRBV19 and TRBJ1-2, with no clear D. Germline CDR1 LNHDA, CDR2 SQIVND (reference sequence). The ends were cut back, 4 bases at V and 0 bases at J, with 9 bases in the middle. The CDR3 has 14 residues. The CDR3 loop is CASSRAATNYGYTF. The CDR3 DNA follows: TGTGCCAGTAGTAGGGCGGCTACTAACTATGGCTACACCTTC.

The V gene is TRBV2, the J gene TRBJ1-1; D ambiguous. V dropped 2 bases and J dropped 3 bases, with 7 bases sitting between them. Germline CDR1 SNHLY, CDR2 FYNNEI. The CDR3 is 13 residues long. The CDR3 DNA reads as TGTGCCAGCAGTGAAAACAGACACACTGAAGCTTTCTTT. Translation gives CASSENRHTEAFF.

The rearrangement joins TRBV5-1 to TRBJ1-4, with D maybe TRBD1 (5 bases). Germline assignment: CDR1 SGHRS and CDR2 YFSETQ. With 0 bases removed from V and 9 bases from J, the gap between germline ends came to 12 bases. This CDR3 contains 14 residues. The CDR3 loop reads CASSLGRESQKLFF. In nucleotides, the CDR3 is TGCGCCAGCAGCTTGGGCAGGGAGAGCCAAAAACTGTTTTTT.

This clone appeared once. The rearrangement joins TRBV29-1 to TRBJ1-1; 7 bases match TRBD1. The V gene end was trimmed by 7 bases and the J gene end by 0 bases; junction bases not matched to a gene: 5. Per germline, CDR1 SQVTM and CDR2 ANQGSEA. This CDR3 comprises 13 residues. DNA for the CDR3: TGCAGCGCCAAGACAGGGATGAACACTGAAGCTTTCTTT. As protein: CSAKTGMNTEAFF.

The chain recombines TRBV3-1 (or the pseudogene TRBV3-2) with TRBJ1-5; D is uncertain. V was pared by 3 bases and J by 6 bases, with 18 bases between. Germline V gene lookup returns CDR1 LGHDT and CDR2 YNNKEL (reference sequence). The CDR3 consists of 16 residues. This chain's CDR3 is CASSQGFSRVGQPQHF. CDR3 sequence (DNA): TGTGCCAGCAGCCAGGGCTTTTCTCGGGTGGGTCAGCCCCAGCATTTT.

About this clone itself: One end of the junction varies from germline; a read error may be responsible. The chain recombines TRBV6-4 with TRBJ2-7, with 8 nucleotides matching TRBD2. Germline V CDR1 and CDR2: MRHNA, SNTAGT. CDR3 length: 14 residues. CDR3 sequence: CASSAYHDGAGGWF. For the CDR3, the DNA is TGTGCCAGCAGTGCGTACCATGATGGGGCGGGAGGTTGGTTC.

The chain uses TRBV7-3 and TRBJ1-6; 8 nucleotides match TRBD1. The CDR3 is made up of 15 amino acids. V was clipped by 3 bases and J by 7 bases; unmatched bases: 5. CDR1 and CDR2 from the germline V gene are SGHTA and FQGTGA. In DNA, the CDR3 is TGTGCCAGCAGCTTGGGGACAGGCCAAAATTCACCCCTCCACTTT. Translation: CASSLGTGQNSPLHF.

The chain links TRBV15 to TRBJ2-1; 7 bases are a match to TRBD2. Trimming removed 4 bases from V and 4 bases from J; junction bases left unmatched: 4. Germline V gene data show CDR1 as LNHNV and CDR2 as YYDKDF (reference sequence). This CDR3 is 14 amino acids long. This chain's CDR3 is CATSTGLVYNEQFF. The CDR3 bases are TGTGCCACCAGCACTGGACTAGTTTACAATGAGCAGTTCTTC.

This chain uses TRBV28 with TRBJ1-6; 8 bases align to TRBD1. Germline trimming cut 6 bases from V and 0 bases from J; bases unmatched to any gene: 4. The germline V gene encodes CDR1 MDHEN and CDR2 SYDVKM. This CDR3 spans 16 amino acids. This CDR3 is CASSWTGSSYNSPLHF. The CDR3 region has the DNA TGTGCCAGCAGCTGGACAGGGAGCTCCTATAATTCACCCCTCCACTTT.

The V gene is TRBV14, the J gene TRBJ2-7, with D possibly being TRBD1 (6 bases). Trimming took 4 bases from V and 2 from J, leaving 18 bases between them. Germline V gene sequence: CDR1 SGHDN, CDR2 FVKESK. The length of the CDR3 is 16 residues. For the CDR3, the DNA is TGTGCCAGCAGCCCACTCGGGACATTAGGGACCTACGAGCAGTACTTC. Its protein product is CASSPLGTLGTYEQYF. The whole variable domain, filled in from reference TRBV14 and TRBJ2-7, reads EAGVTQFPSHSVIEKGQTVTLRCDPISGHDNLYWYRRVMGKEIKFLLHFVKESKQDESGMPNNRFLAERTGGTYSTLKVQPAELEDSGVYFCASSPLGTLGTYEQYFGPGTRLTVT.

The chain recombines TRBV6-5 with TRBJ2-7; TRBD1 is a possible D gene (5 bases). V was shortened by 7 bases and J by 4 bases, with 14 bases between the two germline ends. The CDR3 is 13 amino acids. Per germline, CDR1 MNHEY and CDR2 SVGAGI. The CDR3 bases are TGTGCCAGCACCAAGAAAGGGGCATACGAGCAGTACTTC. It encodes CASTKKGAYEQYF.

The V and J genes are TRBV28 and TRBJ2-2; 9 bases line up with TRBD1. The germline V gene has CDR1 MDHEN and CDR2 SYDVKM. V shed 6 bases, J shed 4 bases, and the junction held 9 bases outside the gene matches. The CDR3 consists of 16 residues. The CDR3 nucleotides are TGTGCCAGCAGGCCACCGGGACAGGGTCGCACCGGGGAGCTGTTTTTT. It specifies CASRPPGQGRTGELFF.

The chain carries TRBV29-1 and TRBJ1-6; the D gene is possibly TRBD1 (6 bases). The CDR3 extends over 13 amino acids. V lost 7 bases, J lost 5 bases, and 12 bases lay in between. Germline CDR1 reads SQVTM; CDR2 reads ANQGSEA. CDR3: CSAGDTNNSPLHF. Here the CDR3 DNA reads TGCAGCGCTGGGGACACCAATAATTCACCCCTCCACTTT.

The genes are TRBV7-9 and TRBJ2-5; 7 bases match TRBD1. The CDR3 totals 15 residues. Germline-derived CDR1 and CDR2 are SEHNR and FQNEAQ (reference sequence). V dropped 1 base and J dropped 4; count of bases not matched to a gene: 6. The CDR3 region has the DNA TGTGCCAGCAGCTTAGGGGGGACAGTGGGAGAGACCCAGTACTTC. Translating gives CASSLGGTVGETQYF.

Only a few counts were recorded for this clone. The V gene is TRBV5-4, the J gene TRBJ1-6; TRBD1 matches 8 bases. Germline-derived CDR1 and CDR2 are SGHNT and YYREEE (reference sequence). The CDR3 is 12 residues long. Losses at the gene ends were 7 bases for V and 10 bases for J; bases not matched to a gene: 4. The CDR3 DNA sequence: TGTGCCAGCGGACAGGGAGAATCACCCCTCCACTTT. It specifies CASGQGESPLHF.

This clone was counted a few times. The CDR3 DNA sequence: TGTGCCAGCTCACCGGGACTAGCGGGACAAGGCGAGCAGTACTTC. Its translation: CASSPGLAGQGEQYF. The V gene is TRBV18, the J gene TRBJ2-7; 13 positions agree with TRBD2. Unmatched junction bases numbered 5, after V lost 3 bases and J lost 6 bases. CDR3 length: 15 residues. CDR1 KGHSH and CDR2 LQKENI come from the germline V gene.

CDR3 region: CASSFRTAGTGRKNTEAFF. CDR3 in DNA: TGTGCCAGCAGTTTCCGGACCGCAGGGACAGGGCGGAAGAACACTGAAGCTTTCTTT. The rearrangement joins TRBV27 to TRBJ1-1; 9 nucleotides line up with TRBD1. The germline V gene encodes CDR1 MNHEY and CDR2 SMNVEV (reference sequence). There are 19 residues in the CDR3. V dropped 3 bases and J dropped 1; count of bases not matched to a gene: 15.

This clone was seen only once. J is TRBJ2-1 and V is TRBV9, with D perhaps matching TRBD1 or TRBD2 (6 bases each). The CDR3 is made up of 15 amino acids. Germline V gene data show CDR1 as SGDLS and CDR2 as YYNGEE. The V gene lost 4 bases and the J gene lost 5 bases, with 16 bases spanning the gap. The CDR3 sequence is CASSPRRGFHNEQFF. The DNA of the CDR3 is TGTGCCAGCAGCCCTCGGAGGGGGTTCCACAATGAGCAGTTCTTC.

This clone occurred once. The chain is built from TRBV5-1 and TRBJ2-3, with D possibly being TRBD1 or TRBD2 (5 bases each). The CDR3 is made up of 16 amino acids. Germline lookup yields CDR1 SGHRS and CDR2 YFSETQ. V shed 0 bases and J shed 5 bases, with 16 bases lying between them. CDR3 bases: TGCGCCAGCAGCTTGGCTCAGGGAGTAGGTGAAGATACGCAGTATTTT. The encoded protein is CASSLAQGVGEDTQYF.

V usage is TRBV7-9 and J usage is TRBJ2-5, with 7 bases fitting TRBD2. The germline CDR1 and CDR2 sequences are SEHNR and FQNEAQ (reference sequence). The ends lost 0 bases at V and 4 bases at J; junction bases unmatched: 8. The CDR3 covers 16 residues. As DNA, the CDR3 is TGTGCCAGCAGCTTAGCAGCGGGAAGGGGATCAGAGACCCAGTACTTC. Translating gives CASSLAAGRGSETQYF. The entire variable domain, with the rest obtained from reference TRBV7-9 and TRBJ2-5, is as follows: DTGVSQNPRHKITKRGQNVTFRCDPISEHNRLYWYRQTLGQGPEFLTYFQNEAQLEKSRLLSDRFSAERPKGSFSTLEIQRTEQGDSAMYLCASSLAAGRGSETQYFGPGTRLLVL.

This chain links TRBV10-3 with TRBJ2-7; no clear D. Germline values: CDR1 ENHRY, CDR2 SYGVKD. Deletions cut 8 bases from V and 3 bases from J, with 23 bases between. The CDR3 is made up of 16 amino acids. Here the CDR3 reads CAIEAWVLAKVYEQYF. For the CDR3, the DNA is TGTGCCATCGAAGCCTGGGTCCTCGCAAAGGTCTACGAGCAGTACTTC.